The rows below give T cell receptor beta chains drawn from one sample of a study of blood T cell repertoires in COVID-19. Method: immunoSEQ multiplex PCR; TCRdb's copy keeps in-frame clones and lacks some. The sample includes tens of thousands of clones, more than 70% of them seen just once. The source material was peripheral blood. The origin of the receptors is a man in his 70s with active or convalescent COVID-19. The CDR3 runs from the conserved cysteine through the conserved F or W. D genes are given only for firm matches. Not all rows give a size; the values are once, few, many and, for expanded clones, a class.

j_gene,d_gene,abundance,v_gene,CDR3nt,CDR3aa
TRBJ2-3,NA,few,TRBV7-9,TGTGCCAGCCGTCAGGGGACCACAGATACGCAGTATTTT,CASRQGTTDTQYF
TRBJ2-5,NA,NA,TRBV19,TGTGCCAGTAGTATGGGGCGGATTACCGTGGGGGAGACCCAGTACTTC,CASSMGRITVGETQYF
TRBJ1-4,NA,NA,TRBV9,TGTGCCAGCAGCTCGGGGATTACAACTAATGAAAAACTGTTTTTT,CASSSGITTNEKLFF
TRBJ1-6,NA,NA,TRBV4-2,TGTGCCAGCAGCCAAGGGGGGGAGGGCAGTAGTTCACCCCTCCACTTT,CASSQGGEGSSSPLHF
TRBJ1-5,NA,NA,TRBV2,TGTGCCAGCAGGCAGGGCAATCAGCCCCAGCATTTT,CASRQGNQPQHF
TRBJ2-1,NA,NA,TRBV5-1,TGCGCCAGCAGCGATTACAACTACAATGAGCAGTTCTTC,CASSDYNYNEQFF
TRBJ1-3,NA,NA,TRBV21-1,TGTGCCAGCAGCAAAGAAGGGGGTCCCGGAAACACCATATATTTT,CASSKEGGPGNTIYF
TRBJ2-5,TRBD2,once,TRBV2,TGTGCCAGCAGCGCCCCCGGGACTAGCCGAGAGACCCAGTACTTC,CASSAPGTSRETQYF
TRBJ1-1,NA,NA,TRBV6-1,TGTGCCAGCAGTGAAGGAGAACCTATGAACACTGAAGCTTTCTTT,CASSEGEPMNTEAFF
TRBJ2-2,NA,NA,TRBV6-5,TGTGCCAGCACAAGTACAGGTCGGAACACCGGGGAGCTGTTTTTT,CASTSTGRNTGELFF
TRBJ1-4,TRBD1,NA,TRBV6-5,TGTGCCAGCAGGACAGGGGGCGCTGGCGAAAAACTGTTTTTT,CASRTGGAGEKLFF
TRBJ2-3,NA,NA,TRBV5-1,TGCGCCAGCAGCTACGGGGGCACAGATACGCAGTATTTT,CASSYGGTDTQYF
TRBJ2-7,TRBD1,NA,TRBV6-5,TGTGCCAGCACCCACCCCGGGACAGGGGGCTACGAGCAGTACTTC,CASTHPGTGGYEQYF
TRBJ1-5,TRBD1,few,TRBV7-8,TGTGCCAGCAGTACAGGACAGGCCCAGCCCCAGCATTTT,CASSTGQAQPQHF
TRBJ1-6,TRBD1,few,TRBV28,TGTGCCAGCATCACCGGGACAGGGTTCTCCTATAATTCACCCCTCCACTTT,CASITGTGFSYNSPLHF
TRBJ2-7,TRBD1,NA,TRBV14,TGTGCCAGCAGCCAACTCGGGACAGGTCGGCCGGAGCAGTACTTC,CASSQLGTGRPEQYF
TRBJ1-5,TRBD1,NA,TRBV5-1,TGCGCCAGCAGCTTGGGGGACAGGGCTGGCCAGCCCCAGCATTTT,CASSLGDRAGQPQHF
TRBJ2-1,TRBD2,NA,TRBV19,TGTGCCAGTAGTCCGACCGGGACTAGCGGGGGGAATGAGCAGTTCTTC,CASSPTGTSGGNEQFF
TRBJ1-1,NA,NA,TRBV5-1,TGCGCCAGCAGCTTGGTTCTCCCGAACACTGAAGCTTTCTTT,CASSLVLPNTEAFF
TRBJ2-5,TRBD2,NA,TRBV5-4,TGTGCCAGCAGCTCCCTAGGACTAGCGGGGTCCGAGACCCAGTACTTC,CASSSLGLAGSETQYF
TRBJ2-7,NA,NA,TRBV7-9,TGTGCCAGCAGCTTAGTTCGAGGCCCAGCCTACGAGCAGTACTTC,CASSLVRGPAYEQYF
TRBJ1-2,TRBD1,NA,TRBV28,TGTGCCAGCAGTTTGCAGGACAGGTCGTATGGCTACACCTTC,CASSLQDRSYGYTF